This paragraph covers one T cell receptor beta chain sequence. Antigen specificity is unknown. This sample was taken from a study of cytomegalovirus exposure and HLA in healthy donors. The study's findings and limits: TRBV6-2, TRBV6-3 and other indistinguishable V segments were excluded.

The PCR ran on 60 Vbeta and 13 Jbeta primers. Method: immunoSEQ multiplex PCR; TCRdb's copy keeps in-frame clones and lacks some. The repertoire holds fewer than 150,000 clones, with around 80% as singletons. Deletions cut 6 bases from V and 2 bases from J, with 13 bases between. The V gene's germline CDR1 is MNHEY and CDR2 SMNVEV (reference sequence). The CDR3 totals 14 residues. The chain uses TRBV27 and TRBJ1-2; D is undetermined. The sequence came from a man in his forties in good health and CMV-seropositive. The sample taken for sequencing was PBMCs. The CDR3 loop reads CASSLSGANYGYTF. For the CDR3, the DNA is TGTGCCAGCAGCCTCTCGGGAGCAAACTATGGCTACACCTTC.